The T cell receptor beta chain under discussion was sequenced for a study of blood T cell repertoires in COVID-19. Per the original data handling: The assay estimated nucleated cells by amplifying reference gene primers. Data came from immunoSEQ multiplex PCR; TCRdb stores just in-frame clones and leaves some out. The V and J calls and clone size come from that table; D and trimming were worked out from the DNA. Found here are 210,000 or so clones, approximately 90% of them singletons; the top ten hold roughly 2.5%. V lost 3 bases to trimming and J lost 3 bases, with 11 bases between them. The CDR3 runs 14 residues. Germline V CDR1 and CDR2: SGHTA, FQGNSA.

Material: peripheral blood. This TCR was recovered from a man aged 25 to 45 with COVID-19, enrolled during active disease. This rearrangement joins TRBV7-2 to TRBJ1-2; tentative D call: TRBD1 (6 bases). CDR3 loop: CASSFKGVDYGYTF. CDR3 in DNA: TGTGCCAGCAGCTTTAAGGGGGTGGACTATGGCTACACCTTC.